This passage covers 11 T cell receptor beta chains from one sample sequenced in a study of ipilimumab plus nivolumab after autologous stem cell transplantation. The method was immunoSEQ multiplex PCR; TCRdb's version includes in-frame clones alone and lacks a portion of them. The table shows 15,000 or so clones, with about four fifths occurring only once. The sequences come from PBMCs, collected in a trial of ipilimumab plus nivolumab as post-transplant consolidation. The receptors here all came from a male donor with primary mediastinal lymphoma.

This clone occurred a few times. The rearrangement uses TRBV10-2 and TRBJ2-2, with 13 nucleotides matching TRBD2. CDR1 is WSHSY, CDR2 SAAADI, per germline. The V and J ends lost 5 bases and 3 bases, in that order; junction bases with no gene match: 3. The CDR3 spans 16 residues. CDR3 bases: TGCGCCAGCAGTTGGACTAGCGGGAGAGACACCGGGGAGCTGTTTTTT. Its protein product is CASSWTSGRDTGELFF.

The chain joins TRBV6-5 to TRBJ1-1; no reliable D call. The germline V and J ends were trimmed by 0 bases and 3 bases, with 11 bases remaining between them. CDR3 length: 15 amino acids. CDR1 is MNHEY and CDR2 is SVGAGI in the germline V gene. The CDR3 protein is CASSYSAGPDTEAFF. The CDR3 DNA is TGTGCCAGCAGTTACTCCGCTGGCCCAGACACTGAAGCTTTCTTT.

The chain uses TRBV6-1 and TRBJ2-7, with 16 nucleotides matching TRBD2. In germline, CDR1 is MNHNS, CDR2 SASEGT. This CDR3 region has 17 residues. The trim removed 4 bases at V and 7 bases at J, leaving 10 bases unmatched. The CDR3 DNA sequence: TGTGCCAGCAGTGTCCCGGGACTAGCGGGAGGGCCAAGGGAGCAGTACTTC. Translated, it gives CASSVPGLAGGPREQYF.

Points on this clone: At one end, the junction sequence differs from germline, possibly due to a read error. The genes are TRBV9 and TRBJ2-3, with D possibly matching TRBD2 (5 bases). Germline V gene lookup returns CDR1 SGDLS and CDR2 YYNGEE. The CDR3 contains 14 residues. CDR3 sequence: CASSVAPSKDTQYF. CDR3 in DNA: TGTGCCAGCAGCGTAGCCCCTAGCAAAGATACGCAGTATTTT.

The chain combines TRBV18 with TRBJ2-5; possibly TRBD1 for D (8 bases). CDR3 length equals 13 residues. CDR1 and CDR2 (germline): KGHSH, LQKENI. V gave up 3 bases and J gave up 9 bases, with 14 bases separating them. CDR3 nucleotide sequence: TGTGCCAGCTCACCCGGACAGGGAGGGGCCCAGTACTTC. This translates into CASSPGQGGAQYF.

This clone was picked up one time. The chain carries TRBV27 and TRBJ2-3; TRBD2 is a possible D gene (6 bases). The V end lost 3 bases, the J end lost 2 bases, and 15 bases lay between the germline ends. This CDR3 spans 16 amino acids. Germline-derived CDR1 and CDR2 are MNHEY and SMNVEV (reference sequence). CDR3 sequence: CASSFGVGGTTDTQYF. The CDR3 DNA sequence: TGTGCCAGCAGTTTTGGGGTCGGAGGGACCACAGATACGCAGTATTTT.

The CDR3 DNA reads as TGCGCCAGCAGCCAGACAGGGACTGAAGCTTTCTTT. This sequence encodes CASSQTGTEAFF. The chain joins TRBV5-1 to TRBJ1-1; 7 bases match TRBD1. The CDR3 loop spans 12 amino acids. The V gene's germline CDR1 is SGHRS and CDR2 YFSETQ. Germline trimming cut 4 bases from V and 5 bases from J; bases unmatched to any gene: 2.

DNA for the CDR3: TGTGCCAGCAGCGTAGCTGGGGGGCGTAATCAGCCCCAGCATTTT. Its translation: CASSVAGGRNQPQHF. This rearrangement joins TRBV9 to TRBJ1-5; D perhaps matches TRBD1 (6 bases). The V gene lost 0 bases and the J gene lost 4 bases, with 11 bases spanning the gap. The germline CDR1 and CDR2 sequences are SGDLS and YYNGEE. This CDR3 spans 15 amino acids.

V usage is TRBV6-4 and J usage is TRBJ2-5; 14 nucleotides match TRBD2. The CDR3 length is 17 residues. The V and J ends lost 2 bases and 5 bases, in that order; junction bases with no gene match: 7. The germline V gene has CDR1 MRHNA and CDR2 SNTAGT. CDR3 sequence (DNA): TGTGCCAGCAGTGACCTACCGGGACTAGCGGGAGAGGAGACCCAGTACTTC. It yields the protein CASSDLPGLAGEETQYF.

The V gene is TRBV27, the J gene TRBJ2-2; 8 nucleotides align to TRBD1. Germline loops: CDR1 MNHEY, CDR2 SMNVEV (reference sequence). Trimming at V came to 7 bases and at J to 2 bases, leaving 15 bases not matched to a gene. The CDR3 loop spans 18 amino acids. The CDR3 sequence: CASNTFPTGGYNTGELFF. In DNA, the CDR3 is TGTGCCAGCAATACCTTTCCCACAGGGGGGTATAACACCGGGGAGCTGTTTTTT.

The chain couples TRBV28 to TRBJ1-2, with D possibly being TRBD1 (6 bases). CDR1 is MDHEN and CDR2 is SYDVKM in the germline V gene. There are 12 residues in the CDR3. Trimming cost V 4 bases and J 6 bases, with 9 bases left between them. The CDR3 nucleotides read TGTGCCAGCAGTTACAGGGTTCATGGCTACACCTTC. This encodes CASSYRVHGYTF.